What follows are 19 T cell receptor beta chains derived from one specimen sequenced in a study of blood T cell repertoires in COVID-19. Profiled with immunoSEQ multiplex PCR; TCRdb holds only in-frame clones, not every one. The sample lists roughly 260,000 clones, approximately 88% occurring once. Sequences were obtained from PBMCs or T cells enriched from blood (not recorded which). Receptors were obtained from a woman between 25 and 40 years old with acute COVID-19.

The chain recombines TRBV5-1 with TRBJ2-7; D is perhaps TRBD2 (5 bases). V lost 3 bases, J lost 5 bases, and 15 bases lay in between. The V gene's germline CDR1 is SGHRS and CDR2 YFSETQ. This CDR3 contains 14 residues. For the CDR3, the DNA is TGCGCCAGCAGCTCCTCCTTTCTGGGAGACGAGCAGTACTTC. Translating it yields CASSSSFLGDEQYF.

This clone has a single count. The rearrangement joins TRBV2 to TRBJ1-3, with TRBD1 matching 7 bases. V lost 3 bases, J lost 2 bases, and 7 bases stayed unmatched. Germline V gives CDR1 SNHLY, CDR2 FYNNEI. The CDR3 spans 16 residues. The CDR3 nucleotides are TGTGCCAGCAGTGACAGTCAAACAGGGGCTGGAAACACCATATATTTT. Protein product: CASSDSQTGAGNTIYF. Full variable domain (missing parts from reference TRBV2 and TRBJ1-3): EPEVTQTPSHQVTQMGQEVILRCVPISNHLYFYWYRQILGQKVEFLVSFYNNEISEKSEIFDDQFSVERPDGSNFTLKIRSTKLEDSAMYFCASSDSQTGAGNTIYFGEGSWLTVV.

This clone was detected only a few times. V and J are TRBV5-1 and TRBJ2-7; TRBD1 is a possible D gene (6 bases). The germline V and J ends were trimmed by 0 bases and 2 bases, with 12 bases remaining between them. The CDR3 has 15 residues. CDR1 SGHRS and CDR2 YFSETQ come from the germline V gene. The CDR3 reads CASSLAPGQTYEQYF. CDR3 coding DNA: TGCGCCAGCAGCTTGGCCCCCGGACAGACCTACGAGCAGTACTTC. Full variable domain (outside the CDR3, taken from reference TRBV5-1 and TRBJ2-7): KAGVTQTPRYLIKTRGQQVTLSCSPISGHRSVSWYQQTPGQGLQFLFEYFSETQRNKGNFPGRFSGRQFSNSRSEMNVSTLELGDSALYLCASSLAPGQTYEQYFGPGTRLTVT.

The chain links TRBV14 to TRBJ1-1; TRBD1 is a possible D gene (5 bases). With 3 bases removed from V and 1 base from J, the gap between germline ends came to 12 bases. The CDR3 covers 15 residues. CDR1 SGHDN and CDR2 FVKESK come from the germline V gene. The chain's CDR3 is CASSQFQGQNTEAFF. CDR3 bases: TGTGCCAGCAGCCAGTTCCAGGGTCAGAACACTGAAGCTTTCTTT. Full variable domain (rest looked up from reference TRBV14 and TRBJ1-1): EAGVTQFPSHSVIEKGQTVTLRCDPISGHDNLYWYRRVMGKEIKFLLHFVKESKQDESGMPNNRFLAERTGGTYSTLKVQPAELEDSGVYFCASSQFQGQNTEAFFGQGTRLTVV.

The chain is built from TRBV11-2 and TRBJ2-5; 14 bases are a match to TRBD2. In germline, CDR1 is SGHAT, CDR2 FQNNGV. Losses at the gene ends were 0 bases for V and 2 bases for J; bases not matched to a gene: 2. CDR3 length: 17 residues. In nucleotides, the CDR3 is TGTGCCAGCAGCTTAGATTGGACTAGCGGGGGGCAAGAGACCCAGTACTTC. Protein: CASSLDWTSGGQETQYF.

This clone was counted once. The V and J genes are TRBV6-1 and TRBJ1-5; TRBD1 is a possible D gene (6 bases). V was pared by 4 bases and J by 3 bases, with 16 bases between. This CDR3 comprises 16 residues. Germline V gives CDR1 MNHNS, CDR2 SASEGT. DNA of the CDR3: TGTGCCAGCAGTGCCCATTCAGGGGCCAACAATCAGCCCCAGCATTTT. It encodes CASSAHSGANNQPQHF.

The J gene is TRBJ2-2, the V gene TRBV3-1 (or the pseudogene TRBV3-2); no reliable D call. This CDR3 comprises 13 residues. The germline V gene encodes CDR1 LGHDT and CDR2 YNNKEL (reference sequence). The V and J ends lost 3 bases and 6 bases respectively, with 8 bases between them. The CDR3 nucleotides are TGTGCCAGCAGCCACCTCTTTGCCGGGGAGCTGTTTTTT. Its translation: CASSHLFAGELFF.

Here the CDR3 reads CASSLTLAGDTDTQYF. The DNA of the CDR3 is TGTGCCAGCTCCTTGACCCTAGCGGGGGACACAGATACGCAGTATTTT. The chain carries TRBV18 and TRBJ2-3, with 10 bases that match TRBD2. Germline V lookup: CDR1 KGHSH, CDR2 LQKENI. Unmatched junction bases numbered 8, after V lost 6 bases and J lost 2 bases. This CDR3 has 16 amino acids. Full variable domain (remainder filled in from reference TRBV18 and TRBJ2-3): NAGVMQNPRHLVRRRGQEARLRCSPMKGHSHVYWYRQLPEEGLKFMVYLQKENIIDESGMPKERFSAEFPKEGPSILRIQQVVRGDSAAYFCASSLTLAGDTDTQYFGPGTRLTVL.

The genes are TRBV7-8 and TRBJ1-1; 8 positions match TRBD1. Germline V gives CDR1 SGHVS, CDR2 FQNEAQ. The junction had 2 bases not matched to a gene; V was cut back by 8 bases and J by 0 bases. This CDR3 contains 13 residues. This CDR3 is CASGQGLNTEAFF. The CDR3 DNA is TGTGCCAGCGGACAGGGATTGAACACTGAAGCTTTCTTT.

This chain links TRBV29-1 with TRBJ1-1; no clear D. The CDR3 is 14 residues long. V shed 0 bases and J shed 1 base, with 9 bases lying between them. Germline V gene data show CDR1 as SQVTM and CDR2 as ANQGSEA. The CDR3 coding sequence is TGCAGCGTTGAAGAGGCAGCTAGGAACACTGAAGCTTTCTTT. Translation gives CSVEEAARNTEAFF.

The CDR3 nucleotides read TGTGCCAGCAAACACCGGGGTTGGCAGTTCTTC. Its translation: CASKHRGWQFF. The rearrangement uses TRBV12-3 or TRBV12-4 and TRBJ2-1; possible D gene TRBD2, 5 bases. V gave up 7 bases and J gave up 12 bases, with 13 bases separating them. This CDR3 spans 11 amino acids.

The chain couples TRBV4-1 to TRBJ2-4; the D gene is possibly TRBD2 (7 bases). V was pared by 4 bases and J by 9 bases, with 13 bases between. Germline V gene data show CDR1 as MGHRA and CDR2 as YSYEKL. The CDR3 runs to 13 residues. CDR3 coding DNA: TGCGCCAGCAGCCCGGGGGGCCCAACCATTCAGTACTTC. Amino acids: CASSPGGPTIQYF.

This chain connects TRBV10-3 to TRBJ1-3, with D unresolved. Per germline, CDR1 ENHRY and CDR2 SYGVKD. CDR3 length equals 17 residues. V was shortened by 10 bases and J by 0 bases, with 22 bases between the two germline ends. The CDR3: CATGLSSGMPSGNTIYF. The CDR3 DNA sequence: TGTGCCACCGGCCTCTCATCCGGGATGCCCTCTGGAAACACCATATATTTT.

The CDR3 sequence: CASSPRLAGGRQETQYF. The CDR3 coding sequence is TGTGCCAGCAGTCCCAGACTAGCGGGGGGCCGACAAGAGACCCAGTACTTC. The chain uses TRBV6-2 or TRBV6-3 and TRBJ2-5; TRBD2 matches at 13 bases. CDR1 and CDR2 from the germline V gene are MNHEY and SVGEGT. The J segment lost 2 bases and the V segment lost 5 bases, leaving 8 bases of the junction unmatched. The CDR3 covers 17 residues.

The chain joins TRBV5-1 to TRBJ2-6, with 9 bases matching TRBD2. The CDR3 runs 21 residues. V shed 9 bases and J 0 bases; nucleotides not matched to a gene: 22. Germline CDR1 is SGHRS and CDR2 is YFSETQ. The CDR3 region is CATSSGAGGRKPFSGANVLTF. The CDR3 coding sequence is TGCGCCACCAGTTCCGGGGCGGGGGGGCGCAAACCCTTCTCTGGGGCCAACGTCCTGACTTTC.

A single count supports this clone. The chain couples TRBV3-1 (or the pseudogene TRBV3-2) to TRBJ2-7, with D possibly matching TRBD2 (5 bases). The CDR3 sequence is 13 residues long. Germline CDR1 and CDR2: LGHDT and YNNKEL (reference sequence). Trimming cost V 4 bases and J 5 bases, with 12 bases left between them. The CDR3 DNA follows: TGTGCCAGCAGCCCCCGGACTTCCGACGAGCAGTACTTC. This encodes CASSPRTSDEQYF.

The rearrangement links TRBV4-3 to TRBJ1-1, with 7 bases identical to TRBD1. V was clipped by 0 bases and J by 2 bases; unmatched bases: 6. CDR1 and CDR2 from the germline V gene are LGHNA and YSLEER. The CDR3 covers 16 residues. CDR3 in DNA: TGCGCCAGCAGCCAAGAGATCACAGGGGTTAACACTGAAGCTTTCTTT. It is translated as CASSQEITGVNTEAFF.

The V and J genes are TRBV4-3 and TRBJ1-5; TRBD1 might be the D (5 bases). V was cut by 0 bases and J by 4 bases, with 13 bases left in between. CDR3 length equals 16 residues. Germline CDR1 is LGHNA and CDR2 is YSLEER. CDR3 DNA sequence: TGCGCCAGCAGCCAAGAAGTGGCCAGGGCGAATCAGCCCCAGCATTTT. It codes for CASSQEVARANQPQHF.

The rearrangement uses TRBV5-1 and TRBJ2-2; 10 bases align to TRBD1. Germline V gene data show CDR1 as SGHRS and CDR2 as YFSETQ. J was trimmed by 4 bases and V by 3 bases; bases with no gene match: 3. This CDR3 has 15 amino acids. CDR3 coding DNA: TGCGCCAGCAGCTGGGGACAGGGGCTCACCGGGGAGCTGTTTTTT. It specifies CASSWGQGLTGELFF.